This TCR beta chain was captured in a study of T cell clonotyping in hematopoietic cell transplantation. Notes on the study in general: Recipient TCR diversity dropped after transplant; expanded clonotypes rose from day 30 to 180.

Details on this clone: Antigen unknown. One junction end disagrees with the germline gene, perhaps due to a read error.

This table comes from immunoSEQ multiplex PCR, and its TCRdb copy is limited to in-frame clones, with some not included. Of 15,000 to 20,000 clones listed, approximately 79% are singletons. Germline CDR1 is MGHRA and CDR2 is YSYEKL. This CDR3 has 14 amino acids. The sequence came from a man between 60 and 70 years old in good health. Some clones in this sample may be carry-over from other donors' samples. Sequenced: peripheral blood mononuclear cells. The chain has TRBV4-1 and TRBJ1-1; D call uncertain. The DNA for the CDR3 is TGCGACAGCAGCCGGGCTGACGGGAACACTGAAGCTTTCTTT. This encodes CDSSRADGNTEAFF.